One T cell receptor beta chain is described in this entry. Its antigen is unknown. The sample belongs to a study of T cell responses to AZD1222 COVID-19 vaccine. Whole-study findings and limits: None of the repertoires were sampled until the peak T cell response had passed.

Using immunoSEQ multiplex PCR, the repertoire was profiled, and TCRdb retains in-frame clones only, with some absent. The sample carries some 85,000 clones, around 93% recorded once. The germline CDR1 and CDR2 sequences are MDHEN and SYDVKM. Trimming removed 7 bases from V and 6 bases from J; junction bases left unmatched: 15. The length of the CDR3 is 16 residues. This TCR came from an adult in good health. The chain uses TRBV28 and TRBJ1-2; TRBD1 matches at 9 bases. The sequencing here drew on peripheral blood, taken on day 0 of AZD1222 vaccination. CDR3 nucleotide sequence: TGTGCCAGCACCGTACAGGGGGCAGACCTCTCGGATGGCTACACCTTC. Encoded protein: CASTVQGADLSDGYTF.